Listed below are T cell receptor beta chains from one sample, sequenced in a study of T cell changes during pregnancy in multiple sclerosis. Clones were read by immunoSEQ multiplex PCR, and TCRdb kept only the in-frame ones, dropping some. The sample yields 20,000 to 25,000 clones, under 95% seen once. The sequences come from CD4+ T cells from peripheral blood mononuclear cells, collected in the third trimester of pregnancy. Source of these receptors: a female donor with multiple sclerosis, enrolled in a pregnancy study. CDR3s include the opening cysteine and the closing phenylalanine or tryptophan. Fields, in order: V gene, J gene, clone size, D gene, CDR3 protein, CDR3 DNA. The D gene is left open where the match is weak. Rows give clone size only sometimes, using once, few, many, or a class for an expanded clone.

>TRBV5-1|TRBJ2-5|NA|TRBD2
CASRGVGGVQETQYF
TGCGCCAGCCGCGGGGTCGGGGGGGTCCAAGAGACCCAGTACTTC
>TRBV7-9|TRBJ1-5|NA|NA
CASSFSYSNQPQHF
TGTGCCAGCAGCTTCAGTTATAGCAATCAGCCCCAGCATTTT
>TRBV4-1|TRBJ2-7|NA|NA
CASSQEGAIPAYEQYF
TGCGCCAGCAGCCAAGAGGGGGCAATACCCGCCTACGAGCAGTACTTC
>TRBV6-5|TRBJ2-1|NA|TRBD1
CASSRGPPGEQFF
TGTGCCAGCAGCAGGGGGCCTCCAGGGGAGCAGTTCTTC
>TRBV15|TRBJ1-5|NA|NA
CATSGGGGGQPQHF
TGTGCCACCAGCGGCGGGGGAGGGGGTCAGCCCCAGCATTTT
>TRBV28|TRBJ2-7|once|TRBD1
CASSSTGTGSYEQYF
TGTGCCAGCAGTTCAACCGGGACAGGCTCCTACGAGCAGTACTTC
>TRBV30|TRBJ1-5|once|TRBD1
CAWSFRGRNQPQHF
TGTGCCTGGAGCTTCAGGGGGCGTAATCAGCCCCAGCATTTT
>TRBV4-3|TRBJ2-5|NA|NA
CASSQGRWGGRETQYF
TGCGCCAGCAGCCAAGGCCGGTGGGGAGGACGGGAGACCCAGTACTTC
>TRBV6-6|TRBJ2-1|NA|NA
CASASGNAINEQFF
TGTGCCAGCGCATCGGGGAACGCTATCAATGAGCAGTTCTTC
>TRBV7-8|TRBJ2-1|NA|NA
CASSTGSYYNEQFF
TGTGCCAGCAGCACAGGGTCGTACTACAATGAGCAGTTCTTC
>TRBV20-1|TRBJ2-3|NA|NA
CSALPGDTQYF
TGCAGTGCTCTCCCGGGAGATACGCAGTATTTT
>TRBV6-5|TRBJ2-6|NA|NA
CASGSGANVLTF
TGTGCCTCAGGATCTGGGGCCAACGTCCTGACTTTC
>TRBV27|TRBJ2-3|NA|NA
CASSLRRGTDTQYF
TGTGCCAGCAGCCTGAGGAGGGGCACAGATACGCAGTATTTT
>TRBV27|TRBJ2-1|NA|TRBD1
CASSSMDRESDEQFF
TGTGCCAGCAGTTCAATGGACAGGGAGAGTGATGAGCAGTTCTTC
>TRBV7-9|TRBJ2-3|NA|NA
CASSFGDSGTQYF
TGTGCCAGCAGCTTTGGGGACTCCGGTACGCAGTATTTT
>TRBV18|TRBJ2-5|NA|NA
CASSPKTTRETQYF
TGTGCCAGCTCACCAAAAACCACACGAGAGACCCAGTACTTC
>TRBV11-3|TRBJ2-2|NA|NA
CASSLRQGNTGELFF
TGTGCCAGCAGCTTGCGGCAGGGTAACACCGGGGAGCTGTTTTTT
>TRBV29-1|TRBJ2-5|NA|NA
CSVVEYQETQYF
TGCAGCGTTGTGGAGTACCAAGAGACCCAGTACTTC
>TRBV15|TRBJ2-1|NA|TRBD2
CATSRDLTSEQFF
TGTGCCACCAGCAGAGATTTGACTAGCGAGCAGTTCTTC
>TRBV29-1|TRBJ2-7|NA|NA
CSVFSGTHSYEQYF
TGCAGCGTTTTTTCCGGGACACACTCCTACGAGCAGTACTTC
>TRBV7-2|TRBJ2-1|NA|TRBD2
CASSLVQRGAEQFF
TGTGCCAGCAGCTTAGTTCAGCGGGGGGCCGAGCAGTTCTTC
>TRBV9|TRBJ2-3|NA|NA
CATGGDTDTQYF
TGTGCCACCGGCGGGGACACAGATACGCAGTATTTT
>TRBV18|TRBJ1-1|NA|NA
CASSPPGSTEAFF
TGTGCCAGCTCACCACCCGGTTCCACTGAAGCTTTCTTT
>TRBV29-1|TRBJ2-5|NA|NA
CSVARWPPRAETQYF
TGCAGCGTTGCCCGCTGGCCCCCGAGGGCGGAGACCCAGTACTTC
>TRBV6-1|TRBJ1-5|NA|NA
CASSSGYNSNQPQHF
TGTGCCAGCAGTTCGGGATACAATAGCAATCAGCCCCAGCATTTT
>TRBV19|TRBJ1-3|NA|NA
CASSIRGVPWAIYF
TGTGCCAGTAGTATCCGGGGGGTTCCTTGGGCCATATATTTT
>TRBV5-8|TRBJ2-2|NA|NA
CASSLDGTGELFF
TGTGCCAGCAGCTTGGACGGCACCGGGGAGCTGTTTTTT
>TRBV6-6|TRBJ2-2|once|TRBD1
CASSYRGTGGGELFF
TGTGCCAGCAGTTACCGCGGGACAGGGGGCGGGGAGCTGTTTTTT
>TRBV6-6|TRBJ2-5|NA|NA
CASSLRKETQYF
TGTGCCAGCAGTCTTAGAAAAGAGACCCAGTACTTC
>TRBV7-8|TRBJ1-1|NA|NA
CASSAGGEAFF
TGTGCCAGCAGCGCGGGGGGTGAAGCTTTCTTT
>TRBV11-2|TRBJ2-1|once|TRBD1
CASSLEGQGVHEQFF
TGTGCCAGCAGCTTAGAGGGACAGGGGGTCCATGAGCAGTTCTTC
>TRBV2|TRBJ1-1|NA|NA
CASSEVQGGVNTEAFF
TGTGCCAGCAGTGAAGTACAGGGAGGGGTGAACACTGAAGCTTTCTTT
>TRBV4-3|TRBJ1-1|NA|NA
CASSQKSTDTEAFF
TGCGCCAGCAGCCAAAAAAGCACGGACACTGAAGCTTTCTTT
>TRBV10-3|TRBJ2-3|NA|NA
CAISDPRSNPTDTQYF
TGTGCCATCAGTGACCCCCGATCTAATCCTACAGATACGCAGTATTTT
>TRBV5-6|TRBJ2-7|NA|NA
CASSRGQIVVEQYF
TGTGCCAGCAGCCGCGGACAGATCGTTGTCGAGCAGTACTTC
>TRBV7-2|TRBJ1-2|NA|NA
CASSLTGFNYGYTF
TGTGCCAGCAGCTTGACAGGTTTTAACTATGGCTACACCTTC
>TRBV23-1|TRBJ2-7|NA|NA
CASSQVFYEQYF
TGCGCCAGCAGTCAAGTCTTTTACGAGCAGTACTTC
>TRBV7-9|TRBJ1-1|NA|NA
CASSLPLISEAFF
TGTGCCAGCAGCTTACCCCTAATTTCTGAAGCTTTCTTT
>TRBV2|TRBJ1-1|NA|TRBD1
CASSEDPGTVEAFF
TGTGCCAGCAGTGAAGACCCCGGGACAGTTGAAGCTTTCTTT
>TRBV5-6|TRBJ1-1|NA|NA
CAPTGGRETEAFF
TGTGCCCCGACCGGGGGGCGCGAAACTGAAGCTTTCTTT
>TRBV5-4|TRBJ2-3|NA|TRBD2
CASSLGLAGGTDTQYF
TGTGCCAGCAGTTTAGGACTAGCGGGGGGCACAGATACGCAGTATTTT
>TRBV15|TRBJ1-6|NA|TRBD1
CATSRSGTGESPLHF
TGTGCCACCAGCAGATCCGGGACAGGGGAATCACCCCTCCACTTT
>TRBV6-1|TRBJ1-5|once|NA
CASSEQGGRYQPQHF
TGTGCCAGCAGTGAACAAGGAGGCAGATATCAGCCCCAGCATTTT
>TRBV5-1|TRBJ2-5|NA|NA
CASSLGHGQETQYF
TGCGCCAGCAGCCTTGGACATGGCCAAGAGACCCAGTACTTC
>TRBV7-8|TRBJ1-4|NA|TRBD1
CASSWTGGYEKLFF
TGTGCCAGCAGCTGGACAGGGGGGTATGAAAAACTGTTTTTT
>TRBV19|TRBJ2-6|NA|TRBD2
CASTDGRVLTF
TGTGCCAGTACCGACGGGAGGGTCCTGACTTTC